Sequencing of this T cell receptor (beta chain) was carried out in a study of T cell responses to AZD1222 COVID-19 vaccine. As to this clone: Antigen unknown.

The assay was immunoSEQ multiplex PCR, and TCRdb's table has in-frame clones only and misses some. The profile shows 130,000 to 150,000 clones, about nine tenths of them singletons. CDR1 SGHNT and CDR2 YENEEA come from the germline V gene. There are 13 residues in the CDR3. The ends were cut back, 5 bases at V and 2 bases at J, with 9 bases in the middle. Study-wide results and caveats: Nearly half of spike-specific TCRs reportedly target variant regions that are unmutated in the B.1.351 and B.1.1.7 variants.

The TCR sequence derives from an adult who received the AZD1222 COVID-19 vaccine. The sequencing used peripheral blood, collected 28 days after the second AZD1222 dose. V and J are TRBV11-3 and TRBJ2-5, with a tentative D call TRBD1 (5 bases). CDR3 loop: CASSPQGQETQYF. The CDR3 DNA sequence: TGTGCCAGCAGCCCGCAGGGACAAGAGACCCAGTACTTC.